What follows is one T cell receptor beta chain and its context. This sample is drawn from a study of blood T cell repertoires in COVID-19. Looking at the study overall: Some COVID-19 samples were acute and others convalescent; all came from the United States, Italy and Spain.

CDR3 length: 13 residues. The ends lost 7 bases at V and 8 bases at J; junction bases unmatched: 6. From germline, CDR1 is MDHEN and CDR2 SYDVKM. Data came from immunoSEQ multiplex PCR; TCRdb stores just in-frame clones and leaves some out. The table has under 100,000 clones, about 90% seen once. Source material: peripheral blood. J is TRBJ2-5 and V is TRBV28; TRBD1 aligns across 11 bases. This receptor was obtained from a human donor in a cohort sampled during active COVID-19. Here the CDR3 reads CASNRDRGSTQYF. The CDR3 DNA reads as TGTGCCAGCAATCGGGACAGGGGGAGTACCCAGTACTTC. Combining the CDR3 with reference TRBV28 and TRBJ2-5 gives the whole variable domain DVKVTQSSRYLVKRTGEKVFLECVQDMDHENMFWYRQDPGLGLRLIYFSYDVKMKEKGDIPEGYSVSREKKERFSLILESASTNQTSMYLCASNRDRGSTQYFGPGTRLLVL.